The present T cell receptor (beta chain) was sequenced within a study of T cell responses to AZD1222 COVID-19 vaccine (dated by TCRdb to the early 2020s). Regarding the research as a whole: AZD1222 recipients given second doses at about 4 weeks or at about 12 weeks were pooled, since spike-specific TCR depth and breadth were not found to differ between the two schedules. Enrollment into the trials was organized by age into subgroups of 18-55, 56-69 and 70-plus years, and those subgroups contained roughly 150, 30 and 60 TCR-sequenced participants, respectively. A total of 240 or so trial participants underwent TCR sequencing, of whom more than 200 had received two doses of AZD1222 and 26 had received two doses of the MenACWY control vaccine.

Study-wide findings and limitations: Because no day 14 peak-response samples were available, repertoires were characterized only after the peak T cell response. Spike-specific TCR breadth and depth rose significantly after two AZD1222 doses compared with day 0 and with MenACWY recipients. Participants were mostly white British and included more females than males, and it was suggested by the authors that clonal diversity may have been underestimated. The 56-69-year group was small, and its depth increase did not reach significance, likely because of low power. Vaccine-associated CD4 TCRs spanned the whole spike protein, with dominant responses in regions 160-218 and 743-854. Conclusions about previously exposed vaccinees are limited, since just 5 or 6 AZD1222 recipients were seropositive for SARS-CoV-2 at baseline. Reportedly, close to half of the unique spike-specific TCRs recognized epitopes lying outside the regions that are mutated in the B.1.351 and B.1.1.7 variants.

As for this clone: What this receptor recognizes is not known. No much larger clonotype is one base removed from it; base qualities were not supplied.

The CDR3 measures 13 amino acids from cysteine to phenylalanine. This entry keeps only the CDR3 DNA: 39 bases, framed from base 1. CDR1 and CDR2, looked up from the germline V gene (reference sequence), are LNHDA and SQIVND. V and J are truncated by 7 bases and 4 bases respectively, leaving an intervening sequence of 11 bases. The CDR3 regions of human TCRbeta chains were subjected to immunosequencing. On the authors' methods: TCRs in the repertoires were matched against a reference library of SARS-CoV-2-specific TCRs that had been generated with the MIRA antigen-specificity platform. Breadth was defined as the fraction of unique TCRs that were SARS-CoV-2-associated, and depth was defined as the fraction of total T cells that were SARS-CoV-2-associated. Using the MIRA data, each spike-specific TCR was assigned both to the spike region to which the TCR was reactive and to a CD4 or CD8 class. Log10-transformed breadth and depth values were compared by one-way ANOVA with Sidak's multiple comparisons tests. The clones in this table, taken by TCRdb from immuneACCESS, are in-frame only. Not every clone is retained; where verified, under half of the shortfall comes from an unresolved V gene, and the cause of the rest is unknown. For V, J and clone size, that table is used; D and trimming come from the DNA. The sample data list 150,000 to 200,000 clones, and 90% to 95% of these were observed just once. The ten largest clones take up approximately 3.9% of the sample.

Read against the paper, the sample's time point label means: baseline before first vaccination. Samples from vaccinated people were obtained from the UK trials COV001 and COV002, which included a single-blind randomized controlled phase 2/3 trial of AZD1222 (ChAdOx1 nCoV-19) in healthy adults. For TCRbeta chain sequencing, PBMC samples from trial participants were taken at day 0 and at day 28 after the second dose. The TCR comes from an adult in good health. The V and J genes are TRBV19 and TRBJ1-5; the D gene lacks a confident call. Here the sequenced sample was peripheral blood, taken on day 0 of AZD1222 vaccination. This receptor has the CDR3 CASKRARNQPQHF. In nucleotide form, the sequence is TGTGCCAGTAAGAGGGCCAGAAATCAGCCCCAGCATTTT.